This entry lists 21 T cell receptor beta chains sequenced from one sample in a study of CD8 T cells in ankylosing spondylitis. Findings of the study overall: For ankylosing spondylitis blood, a TCR beta motif of several highly homologous variants appeared characteristic.

The antigens of these receptors remain unknown. TCRdb reanalysed the 5' RACE reads using MiXCR and keeps one entry per CDR3 protein. The sample records 400,000 to 450,000 distinct CDR3 sequences, roughly 15% being singletons. The sequenced sample was blood, either unsorted or a sorted T cell fraction (not recorded which). Receptors originate from a male donor with ankylosing spondylitis.

This clonotype showed up just a few times. J is TRBJ2-5 and V is TRBV20-1; 12 nucleotides align to TRBD2. From germline, CDR1 is DFQATT and CDR2 SNEGSKA (reference sequence). The junction had 7 bases not matched to a gene; V was cut back by 6 bases and J by 2 bases. CDR3 length: 15 residues. CDR3 sequence (DNA): TGCAGTGCCAAGCCCCTAGCGGGGGGGCAAGAGACCCAGTACTTC. Translating it yields CSAKPLAGGQETQYF.

This clonotype was recorded at least ten times. V is TRBV29-1 and J is TRBJ2-5; 9 positions match TRBD2. The CDR3 covers 12 residues. V shed 5 bases and J 6 bases; nucleotides not matched to a gene: 4. Germline CDR1 SQVTM, CDR2 ANQGSEA. This CDR3 reads CSVTAGGKTQYF. CDR3 bases: TGCAGCGTTACAGCGGGGGGAAAGACCCAGTACTTC.

V gene TRBV18 combines with J gene TRBJ1-5, with D maybe TRBD1 (5 bases). V dropped 6 bases and J dropped 8 bases, with 17 bases sitting between them. The CDR3 covers 14 residues. The V gene's germline CDR1 is KGHSH and CDR2 LQKENI. In DNA, the CDR3 is TGTGCCAGCTCCCCGGGGGAAGGGGCGAAGCCCCAGCATTTT. Encoded protein: CASSPGEGAKPQHF. The full variable domain, its missing parts supplied by reference TRBV18 and TRBJ1-5, is NAGVMQNPRHLVRRRGQEARLRCSPMKGHSHVYWYRQLPEEGLKFMVYLQKENIIDESGMPKERFSAEFPKEGPSILRIQQVVRGDSAAYFCASSPGEGAKPQHFGDGTRLSIL.

Many counts were recorded for this clonotype. The CDR3 spells CASSSWTSGSYEQFF. The CDR3 DNA reads TGTGCCAGCAGCTCGTGGACTAGCGGGAGCTATGAGCAGTTCTTC. V and J are TRBV7-2 and TRBJ2-1; the match to TRBD2 covers 13 bases. This CDR3 is built from 15 residues. The germline CDR1 and CDR2 sequences are SGHTA and FQGNSA. V lost 4 bases to trimming and J lost 8 bases; unmatched junction nucleotides: 5. Full variable domain (missing parts from reference TRBV7-2 and TRBJ2-1): GAGVSQSPSNKVTEKGKDVELRCDPISGHTALYWYRQSLGQGLEFLIYFQGNSAPDKSGLPSDRFSAERTGGSVSTLTIQRTQQEDSAVYLCASSSWTSGSYEQFFGPGTRLTVL.

This clonotype was detected only a few times. V usage is TRBV20-1 and J usage is TRBJ2-3; TRBD2 aligns across 12 bases. Germline V lookup: CDR1 DFQATT, CDR2 SNEGSKA (reference sequence). Losses at the gene ends were 3 bases for V and 4 bases for J; bases not matched to a gene: 8. There are 16 residues in the CDR3. CDR3 in amino acids: CSARPTSGSRADTQYF. The CDR3 region has the DNA TGCAGTGCTAGGCCGACTAGCGGGAGTAGGGCAGATACGCAGTATTTT.

This clonotype was counted between two and nine times. The gene calls are TRBV5-1 and TRBJ1-2; tentative D call: TRBD1 (5 bases). The CDR3 loop spans 14 amino acids. CDR1 is SGHRS and CDR2 is YFSETQ in the germline V gene. Trimming pared 0 bases from V and 4 bases from J, leaving 10 bases between. CDR3 in amino acids: CASSLGLGTYGYTF. The CDR3 coding sequence is TGCGCCAGCAGCTTGGGGTTGGGGACCTATGGCTACACCTTC.

The sample holds a few counts of this clonotype. The rearrangement uses TRBV6-5 and TRBJ2-7, with D unresolved. The CDR3 extends over 14 amino acids. V was trimmed by 2 bases and J by 4 bases, leaving 12 bases between them. CDR1 MNHEY and CDR2 SVGAGI come from the germline V gene. The CDR3 region has the DNA TGTGCCAGCAGTTACGGTGGTCCTTGGTACGAGCAGTACTTC. Amino acids: CASSYGGPWYEQYF.

This clonotype was counted at least ten times. V gene TRBV28 combines with J gene TRBJ2-7; 7 positions match TRBD2. V was clipped by 6 bases and J by 0 bases; unmatched bases: 8. The CDR3 sequence is 15 residues long. Per the germline V gene, CDR1 is MDHEN and CDR2 is SYDVKM. This CDR3 is CASRQTSASSYEQYF. Written as DNA, the CDR3 is TGTGCCAGCAGACAAACTAGCGCGAGCTCCTACGAGCAGTACTTC.

The V and J genes are TRBV2 and TRBJ1-6; TRBD1 might be the D (5 bases). V was clipped by 4 bases and J by 4 bases, with 14 bases between them. This CDR3 comprises 16 residues. Germline values: CDR1 SNHLY, CDR2 FYNNEI. CDR3 in DNA: TGTGCCAGCAGTGGTTCCGGGACTGCGTATAATTCACCCCTCCACTTT. This translates into CASSGSGTAYNSPLHF. Looking up the rest from reference TRBV2 and TRBJ1-6 gives the full variable domain: EPEVTQTPSHQVTQMGQEVILRCVPISNHLYFYWYRQILGQKVEFLVSFYNNEISEKSEIFDDQFSVERPDGSNFTLKIRSTKLEDSAMYFCASSGSGTAYNSPLHFGNGTRLTVT.

The rearrangement links TRBV7-9 to TRBJ2-2; weak D call: TRBD1 (6 bases). The germline gives CDR1 SEHNR, CDR2 FQNEAQ (reference sequence). Trimming pared 3 bases from V and 2 bases from J, leaving 13 bases between. There are 16 residues in the CDR3. The DNA of the CDR3 is TGTGCCAGCAGCTTCTCCCACAGGGTTAACACCGGGGAGCTGTTTTTT. As protein: CASSFSHRVNTGELFF. Filled out from reference TRBV7-9 and TRBJ2-2, the complete variable domain reads DTGVSQNPRHKITKRGQNVTFRCDPISEHNRLYWYRQTLGQGPEFLTYFQNEAQLEKSRLLSDRFSAERPKGSFSTLEIQRTEQGDSAMYLCASSFSHRVNTGELFFGEGSRLTVL.

This clonotype occurred a few times. The genes are TRBV6-5 and TRBJ1-1; D call uncertain. CDR3 length: 15 amino acids. V dropped 2 bases and J dropped 10 bases, with 20 bases sitting between them. Germline V gives CDR1 MNHEY, CDR2 SVGAGI. The CDR3 DNA follows: TGTGCCAGCAGTTACACACCCGGGCCCCAATCGAGAGCTTTCTTT. It specifies CASSYTPGPQSRAFF.

J is TRBJ2-7 and V is TRBV20-1; D possibly corresponds to TRBD2 (5 bases). This CDR3 has 12 residues. The V and J ends lost 5 bases and 11 bases respectively, with 19 bases between them. Per germline, CDR1 DFQATT and CDR2 SNEGSKA (reference sequence). This CDR3 is CSAGPSGIREYF. The CDR3 region has the DNA TGCAGTGCTGGACCTTCGGGGATTAGGGAGTACTTC.

This clonotype occurred once. The CDR3 coding sequence is TGTGCCAGCAGTGAATGGGGGGGACTAGCGGGTATCAGCTCCTACAATGAGCAGTTCTTC. Its translation is CASSEWGGLAGISSYNEQFF. The chain couples TRBV25-1 to TRBJ2-1; 12 bases match TRBD2. The CDR3 is 20 amino acids. V was clipped by 1 base and J by 0 bases; unmatched bases: 10. Germline-derived CDR1 and CDR2 are MGHDK and SYGVNS.

This clonotype was counted between two and nine times. The chain combines TRBV7-2 with TRBJ2-3; D is tentatively TRBD1 or TRBD2 (6 bases each). V shed 3 bases and J shed 4 bases, with 14 bases lying between them. CDR3 length: 15 residues. Germline V gives CDR1 SGHTA, CDR2 FQGNSA. CDR3 nucleotides: TGTGCCAGCAGCTTGGGGGGCGGGAACCCAGATACGCAGTATTTT. It is translated as CASSLGGGNPDTQYF.

This clonotype was detected a few times. The gene calls are TRBV7-2 and TRBJ2-1; TRBD1 or TRBD2 may be the D gene (5 bases each). Germline V CDR1 and CDR2: SGHTA, FQGNSA. Trimming cost V 5 bases and J 8 bases, with 16 bases left between them. The CDR3 has 14 residues. CDR3 protein: CASSPVGVRDEQFF. The CDR3 nucleotides are TGTGCCAGCAGCCCTGTGGGAGTCAGGGATGAGCAGTTCTTC.

The chain carries TRBV5-1 and TRBJ1-6, with D uncertain. V shed 4 bases and J shed 6 bases, with 14 bases lying between them. The CDR3 covers 15 residues. Germline loops: CDR1 SGHRS, CDR2 YFSETQ. The CDR3 here is CASSPAGSPNSPLHF. The CDR3 DNA follows: TGCGCCAGCAGCCCCGCCGGGAGCCCTAATTCACCCCTCCACTTT.

This clonotype was seen a few times. The J gene is TRBJ1-1, the V gene TRBV7-8; the D is unclear. CDR1 SGHVS and CDR2 FQNEAQ come from the germline V gene. V lost 1 base to trimming and J lost 6 bases, with 12 bases between them. This CDR3 is built from 14 residues. The CDR3 is CASSLGPASAEAFF. The CDR3 region has the DNA TGTGCCAGCAGCTTAGGGCCGGCCTCCGCTGAAGCTTTCTTT.

This clonotype was counted between two and nine times. This rearrangement joins TRBV3-1 to TRBJ2-3, with TRBD2 matching over 7 bases. The CDR3 extends over 15 amino acids. With V trimmed by 1 base and J by 2 bases, 3 bases remained unmatched. Per germline, CDR1 LGHDT and CDR2 YNNKEL (reference sequence). The CDR3 DNA sequence: TGTGCCAGCAGCCAAGCTAGCGGTCACACAGATACGCAGTATTTT. Its protein product is CASSQASGHTDTQYF.

This clonotype has more than one count but fewer than ten. The chain is built from TRBV7-2 and TRBJ2-2, with D perhaps TRBD1 (6 bases). V lost 2 bases, J lost 1 base, and 8 bases lay in between. The CDR3 covers 15 residues. Germline V lookup: CDR1 SGHTA, CDR2 FQGNSA. The CDR3: CASSLLGQNTGELFF. The CDR3 bases are TGTGCCAGCAGCTTATTGGGACAGAACACCGGGGAGCTGTTTTTT.

This clonotype occurred a few times. V and J are TRBV7-3 and TRBJ1-1, with D perhaps TRBD1 (6 bases). V lost 1 base and J 6 bases, leaving 12 bases between the germline ends. Germline CDR1 SGHTA, CDR2 FQGTGA. This CDR3 region has 14 residues. The chain's CDR3 is CASSLKSGGPEAFF. The CDR3 DNA follows: TGTGCCAGCAGCTTAAAATCTGGGGGCCCTGAAGCTTTCTTT.

The genes are TRBV5-1 and TRBJ2-5; D unclear. This CDR3 has 15 residues. CDR1 SGHRS and CDR2 YFSETQ come from the germline V gene. Trimming shortened V by 4 bases and J by 4 bases, and 17 bases separated the two germline ends. Here the CDR3 DNA reads TGCGCCAGCAGCAAAGGGCCGACTGGCCGAGAGACCCAGTACTTC. Protein: CASSKGPTGRETQYF.